One sample yielded the 24 T cell receptor beta chains listed below, sequenced in a study of T cell responses to AZD1222 COVID-19 vaccine. The table came from immunoSEQ multiplex PCR; TCRdb's copy has only in-frame clones and leaves some out. The sample has about 150,000 clones, about 91% seen once. The sample was peripheral blood, taken on day 0 of MenACWY control vaccination. These receptor sequences come from an adult in good health.

The count of this clone is one. The chain uses TRBV4-1 and TRBJ2-7, with D perhaps matching TRBD1 (6 bases). This CDR3 is built from 14 residues. V was shortened by 4 bases and J by 1 base, with 11 bases between the two germline ends. Germline V CDR1 and CDR2: MGHRA, YSYEKL. The CDR3 nucleotides read TGCGCCAGCAGCCCGCAGGGGAAATCCTACGAGCAGTACTTC. It yields the protein CASSPQGKSYEQYF.

This clone was seen only a few times. The chain uses TRBV5-1 and TRBJ2-3; D is ambiguous. This CDR3 comprises 15 residues. The V gene lost 2 bases and the J gene lost 0 bases, with 10 bases spanning the gap. Germline lookup yields CDR1 SGHRS and CDR2 YFSETQ. As DNA, the CDR3 is TGCGCCAGCAGCTTCACAGATCCTAGCACAGATACGCAGTATTTT. This translates into CASSFTDPSTDTQYF.

V is TRBV7-2 and J is TRBJ1-5; D is undetermined. V was pared by 1 base and J by 5 bases, with 6 bases between. The CDR3 is 13 residues long. Germline-derived CDR1 and CDR2 are SGHTA and FQGNSA. CDR3 sequence (DNA): TGTGCCAGCAGCTTAGACGGCTATCAGCCCCAGCATTTT. It yields the protein CASSLDGYQPQHF. Variable domain in full (rest from reference TRBV7-2 and TRBJ1-5): GAGVSQSPSNKVTEKGKDVELRCDPISGHTALYWYRQSLGQGLEFLIYFQGNSAPDKSGLPSDRFSAERTGGSVSTLTIQRTQQEDSAVYLCASSLDGYQPQHFGDGTRLSIL.

The chain combines TRBV7-2 with TRBJ2-7; TRBD2 matches at 7 bases. The CDR3 is made up of 12 amino acids. After removal of 2 bases from V and 12 bases from J, the junction contained 7 bases not matched to a gene. Germline assignment: CDR1 SGHTA and CDR2 FQGNSA. CDR3 loop: CASSLSSGILYF. CDR3 bases: TGTGCCAGCAGCTTATCCAGCGGGATACTGTACTTC.

The chain carries TRBV9 and TRBJ2-1; 12 nucleotides agree with TRBD2. CDR1 is SGDLS, CDR2 YYNGEE, per germline. The CDR3 is 18 residues long. The J segment lost 9 bases and the V segment lost 0 bases, leaving 13 bases of the junction unmatched. This CDR3 is CASSVALDLAGGPGEQFF. CDR3 nucleotides: TGTGCCAGCAGCGTAGCCCTTGACCTAGCGGGAGGGCCGGGTGAGCAGTTCTTC.

This chain joins TRBV7-9 and TRBJ2-4; D gene unclear. Germline V gene sequence: CDR1 SEHNR, CDR2 FQNEAQ (reference sequence). Trimming left V 7 bases short and J 7 bases short, with 17 bases between. The CDR3 contains 14 residues. CDR3 DNA sequence: TGTGCCAGCACCATGACGGATAGTCTGAACATTCAGTACTTC. Its translation: CASTMTDSLNIQYF.

The chain recombines TRBV6-5 with TRBJ2-1; D not resolved. CDR1 is MNHEY, CDR2 SVGAGI, per germline. The germline V and J ends were trimmed by 8 bases and 8 bases, with 16 bases remaining between them. This CDR3 spans 13 amino acids. In DNA form, the CDR3 reads TGTGCCAGCCGGCCTCCGGGTATCGATGAGCAGTTCTTC. This sequence encodes CASRPPGIDEQFF.

The V and J genes are TRBV28 and TRBJ1-2; D is undetermined. V dropped 2 bases and J dropped 7 bases, with 11 bases sitting between them. The CDR3 has 13 residues. Germline V gene sequence: CDR1 MDHEN, CDR2 SYDVKM. Here the CDR3 DNA reads TGTGCCAGCAGTTTAGAGGATTTGAGTGGCTACACCTTC. This codes for CASSLEDLSGYTF.

V gene TRBV18 combines with J gene TRBJ2-7; no firm D call. This CDR3 spans 13 amino acids. Trimming pared 2 bases from V and 5 bases from J, leaving 10 bases between. Per germline, CDR1 KGHSH and CDR2 LQKENI. CDR3 in amino acids: CASSPTREDEQYF. Here the CDR3 DNA reads TGTGCCAGCTCACCAACCCGAGAAGACGAGCAGTACTTC.

This chain links TRBV11-1 with TRBJ2-1; D is possibly TRBD1 or TRBD2 (5 bases each). Between the trimmed V and J ends, which lost 1 base and 0 bases, there was a span of 10 bases. Germline lookup yields CDR1 SGHAT and CDR2 FQDESV (reference sequence). This CDR3 is 16 amino acids long. As DNA, the CDR3 is TGTGCCAGCAGCTTAGAGGGACGAAGCTCCTACAATGAGCAGTTCTTC. It yields the protein CASSLEGRSSYNEQFF.

The V and J genes are TRBV24-1 and TRBJ2-7, with 8 bases matching TRBD1. The J segment lost 3 bases and the V segment lost 3 bases, leaving 3 bases of the junction unmatched. Germline V gives CDR1 KGHDR, CDR2 SFDVKD. The CDR3 is made up of 14 amino acids. CDR3 in amino acids: CATSDPGTGYEQYF. The CDR3 DNA follows: TGTGCCACCAGTGATCCCGGGACAGGCTACGAGCAGTACTTC.

This chain joins TRBV7-2 and TRBJ1-1; D gene unclear. V was shortened by 2 bases and J by 4 bases, with 11 bases between the two germline ends. CDR3 length: 14 residues. Germline V CDR1 and CDR2: SGHTA, FQGNSA. The CDR3 is CASSLYAGVTEAFF. Written as DNA, the CDR3 is TGTGCCAGCAGCTTATATGCCGGGGTCACTGAAGCTTTCTTT.

The chain combines TRBV7-2 with TRBJ1-5, with unresolved D. Trimming removed 1 base from V and 5 bases from J, with 12 bases in between. CDR1 and CDR2 (germline): SGHTA, FQGNSA. CDR3 length: 15 residues. CDR3 sequence reads: CASSLEARWDQPQHF. The CDR3 DNA reads as TGTGCCAGCAGCTTAGAAGCCAGGTGGGATCAGCCCCAGCATTTT.

This chain connects TRBV5-4 to TRBJ2-1; 8 nucleotides match TRBD2. The CDR3 spans 16 residues. CDR1 and CDR2 from the germline V gene are SGHNT and YYREEE (reference sequence). The ends lost 3 bases at V and 2 bases at J; junction bases unmatched: 7. The CDR3 coding sequence is TGTGCCAGCAGCTCTGCGACTAGCGCTACCTACAATGAGCAGTTCTTC. Residues: CASSSATSATYNEQFF.

This clone was seen only once. The gene calls are TRBV4-2 and TRBJ1-4, with TRBD1 identical over 7 bases. This CDR3 spans 16 amino acids. The junction had 3 bases not matched to a gene; V was cut back by 0 bases and J by 2 bases. Germline-derived CDR1 and CDR2 are LGHNA and YNFKEQ. CDR3: CASSQEATGTNEKLFF. CDR3 DNA sequence: TGTGCCAGCAGCCAAGAGGCGACAGGGACTAATGAAAAACTGTTTTTT.

The chain uses TRBV11-3 and TRBJ1-1, with D hard to call. This CDR3 comprises 13 residues. In germline, CDR1 is SGHNT, CDR2 YENEEA. V gave up 3 bases and J gave up 6 bases, with 11 bases separating them. The CDR3 loop is CASSFPGGAEAFF. In DNA, the CDR3 is TGTGCCAGCAGCTTTCCAGGAGGCGCTGAAGCTTTCTTT.

The J gene is TRBJ2-1, the V gene TRBV14; perhaps TRBD2 as D (5 bases). Per the germline V gene, CDR1 is SGHDN and CDR2 is FVKESK. The CDR3 consists of 13 residues. V was cut by 4 bases and J by 7 bases, with 11 bases left in between. CDR3 protein: CASSPLGGNEQFF. The CDR3 region has the DNA TGTGCCAGCAGCCCCCTTGGCGGGAATGAGCAGTTCTTC.

This chain joins TRBV11-3 and TRBJ1-1; perhaps TRBD1 as D (5 bases). The CDR3 consists of 14 residues. Trimming pared 1 base from V and 9 bases from J, leaving 15 bases between. CDR1 is SGHNT and CDR2 is YENEEA in the germline V gene. This chain's CDR3 is CASSLGVSRDQAFF. CDR3 coding DNA: TGTGCCAGCAGCTTAGGTGTTTCCCGGGACCAAGCTTTCTTT. Full variable domain (remainder filled in from reference TRBV11-3 and TRBJ1-1): EAGVVQSPRYKIIEKKQPVAFWCNPISGHNTLYWYLQNLGQGPELLIRYENEEAVDDSQLPKDRFSAERLKGVDSTLKIQPAELGDSAVYLCASSLGVSRDQAFFGQGTRLTVV.

The V gene is TRBV2, the J gene TRBJ1-2; D uncertain. CDR3 length equals 14 residues. From germline, CDR1 is SNHLY and CDR2 FYNNEI. Trimming removed 8 bases from V and 6 bases from J, with 19 bases in between. The chain's CDR3 is CASARQGRVDGYTF. DNA for the CDR3: TGTGCCAGCGCCAGACAAGGCCGGGTGGATGGCTACACCTTC.

A single count supports this clone. The chain uses TRBV4-2 and TRBJ1-2; the match to TRBD1 covers 7 bases. CDR1 LGHNA and CDR2 YNFKEQ come from the germline V gene. V lost 0 bases, J lost 6 bases, and 13 bases stayed unmatched. This CDR3 contains 17 residues. The CDR3 DNA sequence: TGTGCCAGCAGCCAAGATCTGGCGGAAGGGGGCGCGGATGGCTACACCTTC. The encoded protein is CASSQDLAEGGADGYTF.

The V and J genes are TRBV5-8 and TRBJ1-6; D gene ambiguous. This CDR3 has 13 amino acids. Germline V CDR1 and CDR2: SGHTS, YDEGEE. Deletions cut 7 bases from V and 2 bases from J, with 7 bases between. This chain's CDR3 is CASPLPYNSPLHF. The CDR3 DNA reads TGTGCCAGCCCACTTCCCTATAATTCACCCCTCCACTTT.

The chain links TRBV7-2 to TRBJ2-3; 9 bases align to TRBD2. V shed 0 bases and J 6 bases; nucleotides not matched to a gene: 7. Germline V gene sequence: CDR1 SGHTA, CDR2 FQGNSA. The CDR3 contains 16 residues. CDR3 residues: CASSLAGTSSGDTQYF. The CDR3 DNA follows: TGTGCCAGCAGCTTAGCTGGGACTAGCAGTGGGGATACGCAGTATTTT.

The J gene is TRBJ2-1, the V gene TRBV19; D might be TRBD1 or TRBD2, each matching 6 bases. CDR3 size: 12 residues. Looked up from germline, CDR1 is LNHDA and CDR2 is SQIVND (reference sequence). The V gene lost 3 bases and the J gene lost 9 bases, with 9 bases spanning the gap. Here the CDR3 reads CASSMGGTEQFF. The CDR3 nucleotides read TGTGCCAGTAGTATGGGGGGCACTGAGCAGTTCTTC.

The gene calls are TRBV10-3 and TRBJ1-2; 7 nucleotides align to TRBD1. After removal of 2 bases from V and 8 bases from J, the junction contained 5 bases not matched to a gene. Per the germline V gene, CDR1 is ENHRY and CDR2 is SYGVKD. The CDR3 covers 13 residues. The CDR3 sequence is CAISEGRTGGYTF. Here the CDR3 DNA reads TGTGCCATCAGTGAGGGCCGGACAGGCGGCTACACCTTC.